This T cell receptor beta chain was sequenced for a study of identical twins. Study conclusions and caveats: The study reached conclusions through statistical analysis that was cross-sectional, not following the same donors.

Germline V gives CDR1 KGHSH, CDR2 LQKENI. The CDR3 spans 17 residues. Trimming removed 2 bases from V and 1 base from J, with 14 bases in between. TCRdb fed the 5' RACE reads into MiXCR, producing one record per CDR3 protein. The repertoire has around 650,000 distinct CDR3 sequences, under 8.5% of them found once; the top ten carry roughly 1.6%. Regarding this clonotype: The target antigen is unknown.

This same sample was also part of a study on yellow fever vaccine responses in identical twins.

Sequences were obtained from PBMCs. The chain couples TRBV18 to TRBJ2-2; D remains ambiguous. This receptor was taken from a woman aged 18-35 years in good health. CDR3 sequence: CASSPWDRELNTGELFF. The DNA for the CDR3 is TGTGCCAGCTCACCATGGGATAGAGAACTGAACACCGGGGAGCTGTTTTTT.